Below are 21 T cell receptor beta chains sequenced from a single sample in a study of OX40 agonist ivuxolimab in advanced cancers. Some clones are missing from TCRdb's copy, which holds only in-frame ones; the method was immunoSEQ multiplex PCR. The profile shows about 68,000 clones, over 80% of them singletons. The sample in question was CD4+ or CD8+ T cells sorted from blood, obtained in a trial of the OX40 agonist ivuxolimab. All receptors derive from an adult with an advanced solid tumor such as melanoma, head and neck, liver or kidney cancer.

The chain is built from TRBV10-2 and TRBJ2-5; D possibly matches TRBD1 or TRBD2 (6 bases each). The CDR3 loop spans 15 amino acids. Between the trimmed V and J ends, which lost 0 bases and 4 bases, there was a span of 12 bases. CDR1 WSHSY and CDR2 SAAADI come from the germline V gene. CDR3 bases: TGCGCCAGCAGTGAGTCGGAAGAGGGGGGAGAGACCCAGTACTTC. Translating it yields CASSESEEGGETQYF.

The chain recombines TRBV27 with TRBJ2-1, with D tentatively TRBD1 (6 bases). The CDR3 is 14 residues long. Trimming removed 4 bases from V and 7 bases from J, with 14 bases in between. Germline assignment: CDR1 MNHEY and CDR2 SMNVEV (reference sequence). For the CDR3, the DNA is TGTGCCAGCAGTTCACCGACAGGTTGGAATGAGCAGTTCTTC. Protein product: CASSSPTGWNEQFF.

This chain joins TRBV10-3 and TRBJ2-3; 7 bases line up with TRBD2. Germline values: CDR1 ENHRY, CDR2 SYGVKD. The CDR3 runs to 14 residues. V lost 3 bases to trimming and J lost 4 bases; unmatched junction nucleotides: 4. The chain's CDR3 is CAISEREVPDTQYF. As DNA, the CDR3 is TGTGCCATCAGTGAACGGGAGGTCCCAGATACGCAGTATTTT.

This clone was observed a handful of times. This chain links TRBV9 with TRBJ1-3, with D maybe TRBD1 (6 bases). V shed 0 bases and J shed 4 bases, with 11 bases lying between them. The CDR3 is 15 amino acids. Germline V gives CDR1 SGDLS, CDR2 YYNGEE. The CDR3 DNA is TGTGCCAGCAGCGTAGAAGGGGGTTCAGGAAACACCATATATTTT. Translated, it gives CASSVEGGSGNTIYF.

The CDR3 DNA reads TGTGCCAGCACCAATGAGAACGGTCGAATGGCTTTCTTT. This encodes CASTNENGRMAFF. The J gene is TRBJ1-1, the V gene TRBV6-5; D is uncertain. Germline assignment: CDR1 MNHEY and CDR2 SVGAGI. The CDR3 length is 13 residues. V was pared by 7 bases and J by 11 bases, with 20 bases between.

V is TRBV7-6 and J is TRBJ2-2; D gene ambiguous. V was trimmed by 5 bases and J by 5 bases, leaving 9 bases between them. Germline CDR1 SGHVS, CDR2 FNYEAQ. The CDR3 spans 13 residues. The chain's CDR3 is CASSLKRTGELFF. CDR3 sequence (DNA): TGTGCCAGCAGCCTTAAAAGGACCGGGGAGCTGTTTTTT.

The chain has TRBV15 and TRBJ2-7; 10 bases agree with TRBD2. Germline V gene lookup returns CDR1 LNHNV and CDR2 YYDKDF (reference sequence). V lost 1 base, J lost 0 bases, and 6 bases stayed unmatched. The CDR3 totals 17 residues. The CDR3 loop reads CATSRAGLAGDSYEQYF. The CDR3 DNA follows: TGTGCCACCAGCAGAGCAGGGCTAGCGGGAGACTCCTACGAGCAGTACTTC. The entire variable domain, with the rest obtained from reference TRBV15 and TRBJ2-7, is as follows: DAMVIQNPRYQVTQFGKPVTLSCSQTLNHNVMYWYQQKSSQAPKLLFHYYDKDFNNEADTPDNFQSRRPNTSFCFLDIRSPGLGDTAMYLCATSRAGLAGDSYEQYFGPGTRLTVT.

The J gene is TRBJ2-1, the V gene TRBV5-4, with D possibly matching TRBD1 (6 bases). The CDR3 has 14 residues. Germline CDR1 is SGHNT and CDR2 is YYREEE (reference sequence). Trimming shortened V by 1 base and J by 7 bases, and 12 bases separated the two germline ends. The chain's CDR3 is CASSLHTGKNEQFF. Written as DNA, the CDR3 is TGTGCCAGCAGCTTGCATACAGGGAAGAATGAGCAGTTCTTC.

This clone was counted a few times. The V gene is TRBV11-3, the J gene TRBJ2-2; a weak D match, TRBD1 (5 bases). Trimming took off 2 bases at V and 0 bases at J, with 10 bases between the two ends. The V gene's germline CDR1 is SGHNT and CDR2 YENEEA. The CDR3 is made up of 16 amino acids. For the CDR3, the DNA is TGTGCCAGCAGCTTACTGTCAGGGTCGAACACCGGGGAGCTGTTTTTT. Translated: CASSLLSGSNTGELFF.

The gene calls are TRBV15 and TRBJ1-1; a weak D match, TRBD1 (6 bases). The ends were cut back, 2 bases at V and 11 bases at J, with 15 bases in the middle. Germline lookup yields CDR1 LNHNV and CDR2 YYDKDF (reference sequence). CDR3 length: 13 amino acids. In DNA, the CDR3 is TGTGCCACCAGCAGATTAACCCGGGGGCGGGCTTTCTTT. Translated, it gives CATSRLTRGRAFF.

CDR3 loop: CASSLSVRERTDTQYF. CDR3 nucleotides: TGTGCCAGCAGCTTAAGCGTCAGGGAACGGACAGATACGCAGTATTTT. V usage is TRBV7-2 and J usage is TRBJ2-3; tentatively, D is TRBD1 (5 bases). Germline V CDR1 and CDR2: SGHTA, FQGNSA. Trimming took 2 bases from V and 3 from J, leaving 15 bases between them. This CDR3 spans 16 amino acids.

This chain links TRBV28 with TRBJ2-1; the D gene could be TRBD1 or TRBD2 (7 bases each). The CDR3 extends over 18 amino acids. Trimming pared 8 bases from V and 1 base from J, leaving 24 bases between. Germline V gives CDR1 MDHEN, CDR2 SYDVKM. The CDR3 loop is CASQGVAGDGFSYNEQFF. In DNA form, the CDR3 reads TGTGCCAGCCAGGGGGTGGCGGGAGATGGGTTTTCCTACAATGAGCAGTTCTTC.

The chain uses TRBV10-3 and TRBJ2-5; D is unresolved. V lost 5 bases and J 0 bases, leaving 7 bases between the germline ends. From germline, CDR1 is ENHRY and CDR2 SYGVKD. The CDR3 has 13 amino acids. CDR3 sequence: CAISWTDQETQYF. The CDR3, as DNA: TGTGCCATCAGTTGGACGGACCAAGAGACCCAGTACTTC.

This rearrangement joins TRBV19 to TRBJ2-6; D is undetermined. The CDR3 loop spans 13 amino acids. V was pared by 4 bases and J by 4 bases, with 5 bases between. Germline assignment: CDR1 LNHDA and CDR2 SQIVND (reference sequence). This CDR3 reads CASSTSGANVLTF. The CDR3 DNA reads as TGTGCCAGTAGTACTTCCGGGGCCAACGTCCTGACTTTC.

With respect to this clone: Other DNA sequences in the sample encode the same CDR3. The genes are TRBV7-2 and TRBJ1-2; D not resolved. The ends were cut back, 7 bases at V and 2 bases at J, with 8 bases in the middle. The V gene's germline CDR1 is SGHTA and CDR2 FQGNSA. CDR3 length: 12 residues. The CDR3: CASTAGNYGYTF. CDR3 nucleotide sequence: TGTGCCAGCACCGCGGGGAACTATGGCTACACCTTC.

The chain combines TRBV4-3 with TRBJ1-2; D gene unclear. V gave up 1 base and J gave up 8 bases, with 11 bases separating them. Looked up from germline, CDR1 is LGHNA and CDR2 is YSLEER. The CDR3 is 13 amino acids. The CDR3 here is CASSQGPSAGYTF. CDR3 DNA: TGCGCCAGCAGCCAAGGCCCTTCCGCCGGCTACACCTTC.

J is TRBJ2-7 and V is TRBV10-3; no firm D call. CDR1 and CDR2 (germline): ENHRY, SYGVKD. V was pared by 0 bases and J by 0 bases, with 15 bases between. This CDR3 is built from 17 residues. The chain's CDR3 is CAISESLVGKNSYEQYF. CDR3 coding DNA: TGTGCCATCAGTGAGTCTCTAGTAGGGAAGAACTCCTACGAGCAGTACTTC.

There are a few counts of this clone. The chain joins TRBV19 to TRBJ1-5; no definite D call. Trimming removed 4 bases at V and 2 bases at J, with 9 bases between. The CDR3 is made up of 14 amino acids. Germline CDR1 reads LNHDA; CDR2 reads SQIVND (reference sequence). CDR3 coding DNA: TGTGCCAGTAGTAAGGGCCCCGGCAATCAGCCCCAGCATTTT. It yields the protein CASSKGPGNQPQHF.

The rearrangement joins TRBV2 to TRBJ2-5, with D hard to call. Germline V gene lookup returns CDR1 SNHLY and CDR2 FYNNEI. V lost 8 bases and J 2 bases, leaving 18 bases between the germline ends. The CDR3 spans 15 residues. For the CDR3, the DNA is TGTGCCAGCCATAGTCGCGAAAATGCGCAAGAGACCCAGTACTTC. This codes for CASHSRENAQETQYF.

V is TRBV7-8 and J is TRBJ1-5, with 10 bases identical to TRBD1. The germline V gene encodes CDR1 SGHVS and CDR2 FQNEAQ. The CDR3 spans 16 residues. Trimming at V came to 4 bases and at J to 2 bases, leaving 5 bases not matched to a gene. CDR3 DNA: TGTGCCAGCAGCTCTCTGACAGGGGGCGGCAATCAGCCCCAGCATTTT. Protein sequence: CASSSLTGGGNQPQHF. The variable domain in full, with the rest retrieved from reference TRBV7-8 and TRBJ1-5, is GAGVSQSPRYKVAKRGQDVALRCDPISGHVSLFWYQQALGQGPEFLTYFQNEAQLDKSGLPSDRFFAERPEGSVSTLKIQRTQQEDSAVYLCASSSLTGGGNQPQHFGDGTRLSIL.

This rearrangement joins TRBV28 to TRBJ1-2; D not resolved. Trimming removed 2 bases at V and 1 base at J, with 8 bases between. Germline V CDR1 and CDR2: MDHEN, SYDVKM. The CDR3 totals 14 residues. CDR3 protein: CASSLTGINYGYTF. The CDR3, as DNA: TGTGCCAGCAGTTTAACGGGGATTAACTATGGCTACACCTTC.